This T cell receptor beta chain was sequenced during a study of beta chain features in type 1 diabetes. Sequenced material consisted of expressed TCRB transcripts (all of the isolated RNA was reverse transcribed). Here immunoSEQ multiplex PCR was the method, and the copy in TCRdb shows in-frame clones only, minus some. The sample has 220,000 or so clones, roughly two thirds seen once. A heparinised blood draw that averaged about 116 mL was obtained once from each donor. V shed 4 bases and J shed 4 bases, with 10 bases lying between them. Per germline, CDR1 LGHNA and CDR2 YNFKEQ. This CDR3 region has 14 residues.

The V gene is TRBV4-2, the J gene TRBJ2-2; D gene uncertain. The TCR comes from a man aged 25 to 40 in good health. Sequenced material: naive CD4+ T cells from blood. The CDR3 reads CASSPYHSTGELFF. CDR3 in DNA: TGTGCCAGCAGCCCCTATCACAGCACCGGGGAGCTGTTTTTT.